One sample yielded the 3 T cell receptor beta chains listed below, sequenced in a study of memory CD4+ T cells and cytomegalovirus serostatus. The sort gate was single viable CD3+CD4+CD8-CD45RO+ cells for memory CD4+ T cells. Sequencing used immunoSEQ multiplex PCR; TCRdb keeps in-frame clones, though not all of them. This table has 55,000 to 65,000 clones, roughly 81% appearing once. Sequenced input: memory CD4+ T cells from blood. These receptors were obtained from an adult in good health and CMV-seronegative.

V and J are TRBV6-1 and TRBJ2-7; 9 positions agree with TRBD2. Germline lookup yields CDR1 MNHNS and CDR2 SASEGT. V was clipped by 2 bases and J by 1 base; unmatched bases: 9. The CDR3 is 17 amino acids. CDR3 residues: CASSETTGTSMSYEQYF. The CDR3 nucleotides read TGTGCCAGCAGTGAAACAACCGGGACTAGCATGTCCTACGAGCAGTACTTC.

This clone was seen a few times. The chain carries TRBV7-9 and TRBJ2-3; no clear D. The CDR3 extends over 16 amino acids. The V end was cut by 3 bases, the J end by 0 bases, with 13 bases between. Per the germline V gene, CDR1 is SEHNR and CDR2 is FQNEAQ (reference sequence). This CDR3 is CASSFGHFPSTDTQYF. The CDR3 DNA follows: TGTGCCAGCAGCTTCGGTCATTTCCCGAGCACAGATACGCAGTATTTT.

The J gene is TRBJ1-5, the V gene TRBV6-4; D gene uncertain. V was clipped by 4 bases and J by 2 bases, with 9 bases between them. Germline lookup yields CDR1 MRHNA and CDR2 SNTAGT. The CDR3 is 14 amino acids. CDR3 DNA sequence: TGTGCCAGCAGTGCCGGGTCGGGCAATCAGCCCCAGCATTTT. Amino acids: CASSAGSGNQPQHF.